What follows describes a single T cell receptor (beta chain). The antigen remains unidentified. These data come from a study of vaccination and CD4 T cells after COVID-19. The study, taken as a whole, reports: A median approximately 86% of convalescent patients' SARS-CoV-2-reactive clones emerged only after vaccination.

Germline CDR1 reads MNHEY; CDR2 reads SMNVEV (reference sequence). CDR3 length: 16 residues. Trimming at V came to 7 bases and at J to 8 bases, leaving 14 bases not matched to a gene. Specified treatment: 10-day PBMC culture with coronavirus spike peptide pools or control peptides (ViraFEST assay). An unexposed donor provided the CD4+ T cells, which were collected before the COVID-19 pandemic (2011-2018). Using peptide pools, antigen-specific T cells were expanded in ViraFEST before TCRs were sequenced. Sequenced with the Oncomine TCR Beta short-read assay was DNA taken from cultured CD4+ T cells. The authors extracted genomic DNA from cultured CD4+ T cells. In TCRdb, the PCR reads were re-called with MiXCR into one record per CDR3 protein. Among 9,500 or so distinct CDR3 sequences listed, over 25% were seen once.

Material for sequencing was CD4+ T cells from blood, cultured in vitro. The chain links TRBV27 to TRBJ2-1; TRBD1 matches at 10 bases. The clonotype was recovered from a human donor in good health. Here the CDR3 reads CASNLVPTGGVDEQFF. The CDR3 bases are TGTGCCAGCAACCTTGTACCGACAGGGGGCGTAGATGAGCAGTTCTTC.